The next 7 T cell receptor beta chains were all read from a single sample in a study of blood T cell repertoires in COVID-19 (TCRdb year 2020). The library was produced with the immunoSEQ multiplex PCR assay. This immuneACCESS table, as held by TCRdb, lists in-frame sequences with V and J called but not all clones. Of the missing ones, under half trace to an unresolved V gene in checked studies; the others have no known cause. For this sample there are about 54,000 clones; around nine tenths appear just once. About 7.7% of the sample comes from the top ten. Material: peripheral blood. The source of these receptors is a woman aged 40 to 50 with active COVID-19.

This clone was picked up one time. This chain uses TRBV7-2 with TRBJ2-3, with TRBD2 identical over 14 bases. The CDR3 has 15 amino acids. The J segment lost 6 bases and the V segment lost 5 bases, leaving 4 bases of the junction unmatched. Per germline, CDR1 SGHTA and CDR2 FQGNSA. The CDR3 sequence is CASSPRLAGGDTQYF. The CDR3 nucleotides read TGTGCCAGCAGCCCCCGACTAGCGGGGGGGGATACGCAGTATTTT.

The gene calls are TRBV7-9 and TRBJ1-2; 7 bases are a match to TRBD1. The CDR3 extends over 14 amino acids. Germline V gene lookup returns CDR1 SEHNR and CDR2 FQNEAQ (reference sequence). V shed 3 bases and J 2 bases; nucleotides not matched to a gene: 3. CDR3 nucleotide sequence: TGTGCCAGCAGCTTCGAGGGGGCGAACTATGGCTACACCTTC. This codes for CASSFEGANYGYTF.

This clone was counted a single time. The V call is TRBV5-1, the J call TRBJ2-5; no clear D. Germline CDR1 is SGHRS and CDR2 is YFSETQ. V shed 6 bases and J shed 7 bases, with 19 bases lying between them. There are 14 residues in the CDR3. The CDR3 DNA sequence: TGCGCCAGCAAAACTACCGGAGACGGATCGACCCAGTACTTC. It yields the protein CASKTTGDGSTQYF.

This rearrangement joins TRBV5-1 to TRBJ1-4, with TRBD1 matching over 9 bases. The CDR3 sequence is 15 residues long. The V and J ends lost 5 bases and 3 bases, in that order; junction bases with no gene match: 5. Germline loops: CDR1 SGHRS, CDR2 YFSETQ. CDR3 coding DNA: TGCGCCAGCAGTACGGGGGACAGGGCTAATGAAAAACTGTTTTTT. This sequence encodes CASSTGDRANEKLFF.

The rearrangement uses TRBV4-1 and TRBJ2-7, with D possibly TRBD1 on 6 matching bases. This CDR3 contains 14 residues. The germline V and J ends were trimmed by 0 bases and 3 bases, with 9 bases remaining between them. Germline values: CDR1 MGHRA, CDR2 YSYEKL. The CDR3 DNA sequence: TGCGCCAGCAGCCAAGACAGGGGAAACTACGAGCAGTACTTC. It specifies CASSQDRGNYEQYF.

The gene calls are TRBV5-1 and TRBJ2-5; weak D call: TRBD2 (7 bases). With 6 bases removed from V and 0 bases from J, the gap between germline ends came to 18 bases. This CDR3 is built from 16 residues. The germline CDR1 and CDR2 sequences are SGHRS and YFSETQ. The CDR3 sequence: CASNPRGGGYQETQYF. CDR3 coding DNA: TGCGCCAGCAACCCCCGAGGGGGGGGTTACCAAGAGACCCAGTACTTC.

The gene calls are TRBV19 and TRBJ2-2; D is possibly TRBD1 (5 bases). The CDR3 loop spans 14 amino acids. The V and J ends lost 3 bases and 6 bases respectively, with 11 bases between them. Per the germline V gene, CDR1 is LNHDA and CDR2 is SQIVND (reference sequence). The DNA for the CDR3 is TGTGCCAGTAGTATGACAGTCGGTTCCGGGGAGCTGTTTTTT. As protein: CASSMTVGSGELFF.